These 4 T cell receptor beta chains were all obtained from the same sample, sequenced in a study of blood T cell repertoires in COVID-19. Libraries were prepared by immunoSEQ multiplex PCR; TCRdb keeps only in-frame clonotypes and omits some of them. Of about 240,000 clones detected, about 87% appear once; the ten largest clones hold 7.1%. The sample consisted of peripheral blood. These receptor sequences come from a woman aged 70-85 years with active or convalescent COVID-19.

The count of this clone is one. The chain employs TRBV5-4 and TRBJ2-2, with 8 bases that match TRBD2. Germline-derived CDR1 and CDR2 are SGHNT and YYREEE (reference sequence). The CDR3 spans 17 residues. J lost 6 bases, V lost 1 base, and 11 bases had no gene match. The CDR3 is CASSLIAGGGVPGELFF. The CDR3 nucleotides read TGTGCCAGCAGCTTGATCGCGGGGGGCGGGGTCCCCGGGGAGCTGTTTTTT.

V is TRBV5-1 and J is TRBJ2-6, with 13 bases fitting TRBD2. J was trimmed by 2 bases and V by 4 bases; bases with no gene match: 6. The germline V gene has CDR1 SGHRS and CDR2 YFSETQ. The CDR3 totals 18 residues. CDR3 loop: CASSTTSGGVAGANVLTF. CDR3 nucleotides: TGCGCCAGCAGCACAACTAGCGGGGGGGTAGCTGGGGCCAACGTCCTGACTTTC.

The chain joins TRBV7-8 to TRBJ1-4; TRBD1 aligns across 9 bases. CDR1 is SGHVS and CDR2 is FQNEAQ in the germline V gene. V dropped 1 base and J dropped 8; count of bases not matched to a gene: 11. The CDR3 consists of 17 residues. CDR3 DNA: TGTGCCAGCAGCTTAGGGTCTCTGACAGGGGGGACCGAAAAACTGTTTTTT. This translates into CASSLGSLTGGTEKLFF. The full variable domain, rest sourced from reference TRBV7-8 and TRBJ1-4, is GAGVSQSPRYKVAKRGQDVALRCDPISGHVSLFWYQQALGQGPEFLTYFQNEAQLDKSGLPSDRFFAERPEGSVSTLKIQRTQQEDSAVYLCASSLGSLTGGTEKLFFGSGTQLSVL.

The chain employs TRBV19 and TRBJ1-1; D is unclear. Looked up from germline, CDR1 is LNHDA and CDR2 is SQIVND (reference sequence). The CDR3 has 13 amino acids. Trimming cost V 3 bases and J 7 bases, with 12 bases left between them. CDR3 DNA: TGTGCCAGTAGTATGGGATGGGGAGATGAAGCTTTCTTT. Residues: CASSMGWGDEAFF.